This T cell receptor beta chain appears in the sequencing data of a study of blood T cell repertoires in COVID-19. Study background: T cells, B-cell-depleted T cells, or PBMCs provided the cDNA or gDNA that served as material.

The CDR3 length is 17 residues. Germline lookup yields CDR1 MNHNS and CDR2 SASEGT. Original methodology: Reference gene primer amplification yielded estimated nucleated cell counts. Clones were read by immunoSEQ multiplex PCR, and TCRdb kept only the in-frame ones, dropping some. The DNA was the basis for D and trimming; V, J and clone size are from that table. The table has 65,000 to 90,000 clones, around 80% seen once. With respect to this clone: An end of the junction does not agree with germline; a read error may underlie this.

The chain combines TRBV6-1 with TRBJ2-1; TRBD2 aligns across 9 bases. The clonotype originates from a man in his fifties or sixties with acute or convalescent COVID-19. Material: peripheral blood. This chain's CDR3 is CASSEFLGTSSSNEQFF. CDR3 DNA: TGTGCCAGCAGTGAATTTCTTGGGACTAGCTCCTCCAATGAGCAGTTCTTC.